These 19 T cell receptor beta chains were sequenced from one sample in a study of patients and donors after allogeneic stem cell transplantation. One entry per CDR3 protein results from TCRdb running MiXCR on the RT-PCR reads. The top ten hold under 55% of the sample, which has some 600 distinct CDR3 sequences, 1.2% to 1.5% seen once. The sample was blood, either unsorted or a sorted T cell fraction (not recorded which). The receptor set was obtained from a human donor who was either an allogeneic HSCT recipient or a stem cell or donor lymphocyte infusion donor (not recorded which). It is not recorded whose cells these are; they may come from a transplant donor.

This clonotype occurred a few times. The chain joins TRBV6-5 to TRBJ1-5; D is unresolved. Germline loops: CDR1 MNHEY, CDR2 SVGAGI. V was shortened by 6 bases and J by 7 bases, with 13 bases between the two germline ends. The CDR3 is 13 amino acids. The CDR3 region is CASRHGVGQPQHF. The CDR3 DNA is TGTGCCAGCAGGCACGGGGTTGGACAGCCCCAGCATTTT.

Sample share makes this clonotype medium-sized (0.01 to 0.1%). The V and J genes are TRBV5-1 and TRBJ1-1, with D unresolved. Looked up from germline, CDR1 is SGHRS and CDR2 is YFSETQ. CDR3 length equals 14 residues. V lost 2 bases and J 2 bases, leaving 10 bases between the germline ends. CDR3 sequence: CASSFGKVNTEAFF. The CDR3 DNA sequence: TGCGCCAGCAGCTTCGGGAAAGTCAACACTGAAGCTTTCTTT.

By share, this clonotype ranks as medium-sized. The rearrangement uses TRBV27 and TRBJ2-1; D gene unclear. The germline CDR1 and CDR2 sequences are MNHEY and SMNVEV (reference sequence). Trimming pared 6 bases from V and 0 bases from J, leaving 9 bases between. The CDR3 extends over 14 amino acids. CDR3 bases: TGTGCCAGCAGAGGCGGAAGCTCCTACAATGAGCAGTTCTTC. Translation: CASRGGSSYNEQFF.

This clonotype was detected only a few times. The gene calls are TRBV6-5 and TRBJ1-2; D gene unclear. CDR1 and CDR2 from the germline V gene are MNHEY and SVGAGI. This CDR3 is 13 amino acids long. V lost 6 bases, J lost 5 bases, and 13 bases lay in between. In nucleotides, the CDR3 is TGTGCCAGCAGCCCTCCTGACGGGTATGGCTACACCTTC. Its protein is CASSPPDGYGYTF.

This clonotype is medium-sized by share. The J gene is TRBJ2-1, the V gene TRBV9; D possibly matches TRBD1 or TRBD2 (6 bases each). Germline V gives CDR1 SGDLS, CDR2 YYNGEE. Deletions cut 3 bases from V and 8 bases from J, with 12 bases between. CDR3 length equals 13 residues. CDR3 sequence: CASSGTGAHEQFF. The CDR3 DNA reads TGTGCCAGCAGCGGCACGGGGGCGCATGAGCAGTTCTTC.

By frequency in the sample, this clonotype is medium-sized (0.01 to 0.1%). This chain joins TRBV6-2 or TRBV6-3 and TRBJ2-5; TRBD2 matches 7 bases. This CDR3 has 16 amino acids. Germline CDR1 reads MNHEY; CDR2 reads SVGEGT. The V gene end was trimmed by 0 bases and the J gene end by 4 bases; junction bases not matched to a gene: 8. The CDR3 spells CASSYSFGEGRETQYF. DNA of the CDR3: TGTGCCAGCAGTTACTCGTTTGGGGAGGGGCGAGAGACCCAGTACTTC.

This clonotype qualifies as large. DNA for the CDR3: TGTGCCAGCAGCGGGGCCTACCGAGGGAATGAGCAGTTCTTC. Protein: CASSGAYRGNEQFF. The genes are TRBV9 and TRBJ2-1; perhaps TRBD2 as D (5 bases). Trimming removed 3 bases from V and 7 bases from J, with 14 bases in between. Germline-derived CDR1 and CDR2 are SGDLS and YYNGEE. This CDR3 has 14 residues.

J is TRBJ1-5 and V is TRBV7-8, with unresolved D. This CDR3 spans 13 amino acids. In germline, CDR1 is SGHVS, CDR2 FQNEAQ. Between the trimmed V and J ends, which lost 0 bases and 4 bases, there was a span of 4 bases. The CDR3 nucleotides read TGTGCCAGCAGCTTAGCGACGAATCAGCCCCAGCATTTT. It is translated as CASSLATNQPQHF.

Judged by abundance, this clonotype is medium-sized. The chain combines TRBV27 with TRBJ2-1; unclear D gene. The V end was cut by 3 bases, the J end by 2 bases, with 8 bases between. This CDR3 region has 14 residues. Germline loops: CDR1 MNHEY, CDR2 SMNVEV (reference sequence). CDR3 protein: CASSFRPTYNEQFF. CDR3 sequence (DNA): TGTGCCAGCAGTTTTCGCCCCACCTACAATGAGCAGTTCTTC.

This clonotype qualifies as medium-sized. DNA for the CDR3: TGTGCCGGAGCCTCGGACTCCTACGAGCAGTACTTC. Amino acids: CAGASDSYEQYF. This sequence joins TRBV7-2 and TRBJ2-7; D gene uncertain. CDR3 length equals 12 residues. Germline V gene data show CDR1 as SGHTA and CDR2 as FQGNSA. V gave up 11 bases and J gave up 0 bases, with 11 bases separating them.

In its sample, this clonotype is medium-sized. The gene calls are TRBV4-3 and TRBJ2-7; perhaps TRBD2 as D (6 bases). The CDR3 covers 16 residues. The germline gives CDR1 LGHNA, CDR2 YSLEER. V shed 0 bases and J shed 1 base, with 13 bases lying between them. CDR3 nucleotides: TGCGCCAGCAGCCAAGATTTCCGGGGGAGATCCTACGAGCAGTACTTC. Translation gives CASSQDFRGRSYEQYF.

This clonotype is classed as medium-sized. CDR3 bases: TGTGCCAGCAGCCCCACAGCGGATGGCGGGGAGCTGTTTTTT. This codes for CASSPTADGGELFF. This chain uses TRBV7-6 with TRBJ2-2; possibly TRBD2 for D (5 bases). The ends were cut back, 5 bases at V and 7 bases at J, with 14 bases in the middle. The CDR3 totals 14 residues. Germline loops: CDR1 SGHVS, CDR2 FNYEAQ.

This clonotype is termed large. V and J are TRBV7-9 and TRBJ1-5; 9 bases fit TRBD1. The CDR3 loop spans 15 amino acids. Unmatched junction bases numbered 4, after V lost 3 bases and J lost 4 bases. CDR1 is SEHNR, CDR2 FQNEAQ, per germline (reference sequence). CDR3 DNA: TGTGCCAGCAGCTTGGGGACAGGGCTTAATCAGCCCCAGCATTTT. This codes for CASSLGTGLNQPQHF.

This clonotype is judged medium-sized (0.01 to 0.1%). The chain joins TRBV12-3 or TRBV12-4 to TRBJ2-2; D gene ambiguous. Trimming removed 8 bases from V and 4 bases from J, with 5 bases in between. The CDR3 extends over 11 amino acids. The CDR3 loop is CASAVTGELFF. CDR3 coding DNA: TGTGCCAGCGCCGTCACCGGGGAGCTGTTTTTT.

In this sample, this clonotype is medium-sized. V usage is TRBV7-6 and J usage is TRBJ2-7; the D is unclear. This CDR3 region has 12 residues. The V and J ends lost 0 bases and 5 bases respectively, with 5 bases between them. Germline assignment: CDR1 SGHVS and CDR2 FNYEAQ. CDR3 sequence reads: CASSLASDEQYF. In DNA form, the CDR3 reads TGTGCCAGCAGCTTAGCGTCAGACGAGCAGTACTTC.

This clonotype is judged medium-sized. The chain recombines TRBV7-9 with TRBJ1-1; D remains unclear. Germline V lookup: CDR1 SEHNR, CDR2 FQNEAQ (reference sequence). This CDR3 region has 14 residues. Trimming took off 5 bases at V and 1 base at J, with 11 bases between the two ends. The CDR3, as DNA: TGTGCCAGCAGCCCCCGGCTGGGGAACACTGAAGCTTTCTTT. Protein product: CASSPRLGNTEAFF.

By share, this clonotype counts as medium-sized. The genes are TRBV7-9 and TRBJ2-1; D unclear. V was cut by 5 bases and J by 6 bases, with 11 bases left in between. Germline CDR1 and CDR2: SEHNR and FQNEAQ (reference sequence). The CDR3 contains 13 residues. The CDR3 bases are TGTGCCAGCAGCGGTCCAGTCGGCAATGAGCAGTTCTTC. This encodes CASSGPVGNEQFF.

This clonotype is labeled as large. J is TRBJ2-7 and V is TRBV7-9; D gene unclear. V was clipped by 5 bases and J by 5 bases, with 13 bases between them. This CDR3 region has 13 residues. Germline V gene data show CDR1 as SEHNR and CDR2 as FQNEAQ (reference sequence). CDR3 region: CASSPGPSDEQYF. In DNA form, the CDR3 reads TGTGCCAGCAGCCCCGGACCAAGCGACGAGCAGTACTTC.

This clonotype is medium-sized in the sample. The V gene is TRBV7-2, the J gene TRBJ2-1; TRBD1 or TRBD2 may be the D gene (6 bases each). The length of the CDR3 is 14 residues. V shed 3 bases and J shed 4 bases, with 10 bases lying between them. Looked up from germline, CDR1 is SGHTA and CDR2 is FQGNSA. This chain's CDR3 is CASSFGGTYNEQFF. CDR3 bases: TGTGCCAGCAGCTTTGGCGGGACATACAATGAGCAGTTCTTC.